The 27 T cell receptor beta chains listed next were all sequenced from one sample in a study of T cell clonality in common variable immunodeficiency (dated by TCRdb to between 2015 and 2017). The paper's findings and limits, for the study overall: Fewer deletions and N-nucleotide insertions were reportedly observed in CVID TCRbeta sequences, and highly modified clones with 13 or more V deletions were reportedly absent from CVID TCRbeta sequences.

The receptor library was made with the immunoSEQ multiplex PCR assay. TCRdb took this table from immuneACCESS and kept in-frame rearrangements with V and J called. Such tables lack part of the clones; where checked against another copy, unresolved V genes explain under half of the gap, and the rest is unexplained. The sample comprises about 28,000 clones, and every one was counted more than once. 3% to 3.5% of the sample comes from the top ten. These receptors are not linked to any known antigen. The sequenced sample was peripheral blood mononuclear cells. The receptor set was obtained from a human donor with common variable immunodeficiency.

A few counts support this clone. From the germline J gene comes the end of the CDR3, since the read stops 3 residues before it. This sequence joins TRBV5-1 and TRBJ2-7; 9 positions match TRBD1. The ends lost 1 base at V and 0 bases at J; junction bases unmatched: 8. The CDR3 spans 17 residues. Germline V gene data show CDR1 as SGHRS and CDR2 as YFSETQ. The covered CDR3 bases are TGCGCCAGCAGCTTGTCAAGGGGGACAGGGAACTCCTACGAG. Translating gives CASSLSRGTGNSYE. The CDR3 in its entirety is CASSLSRGTGNSYEQYF.

Of note for this clone: The read stops 3 residues short of the end of the CDR3; the missing end is completed from the germline J gene. The genes are TRBV11-3 and TRBJ2-2; D is ambiguous. Germline V gene lookup returns CDR1 SGHNT and CDR2 YENEEA. The CDR3 runs to 13 residues. V shed 2 bases and J shed 5 bases, with 6 bases lying between them. CDR3 residues: CASSLQMTGELFF. The part of the CDR3 DNA that was read is TGTGCCAGCAGCTTACAGATGACCGGGGAG.

On this clone itself: The read terminates 3 residues ahead of where the CDR3 ends, so the germline J gene completes it. The rearrangement joins TRBV11-2 to TRBJ2-5; 12 bases are shared with TRBD2. Germline CDR1 SGHAT, CDR2 FQNNGV. This CDR3 comprises 14 residues. J lost 5 bases, V lost 4 bases, and 2 bases had no gene match. CDR3 amino acids: CASSSSGGAETQYF. The CDR3 bases that were read are TGTGCCAGCAGCTCTAGCGGGGGGGCGGAGACC. The variable domain in full, with the rest retrieved from reference TRBV11-2 and TRBJ2-5, is EAGVAQSPRYKIIEKRQSVAFWCNPISGHATLYWYQQILGQGPKLLIQFQNNGVVDDSQLPKDRFSAERLKGVDSTLKIQPAKLEDSAVYLCASSSSGGAETQYFGPGTRLLVL.

Remarks on this clone: The read terminates 3 residues before the CDR3 end, so the remaining end is supplied by the germline J gene. The chain carries TRBV7-2 and TRBJ2-1; TRBD2 agrees at 7 bases. This CDR3 spans 14 amino acids. The V gene end was trimmed by 6 bases and the J gene end by 6 bases; junction bases not matched to a gene: 8. Germline CDR1 is SGHTA and CDR2 is FQGNSA. The CDR3 bases that were read are TGTGCCAGCAGTTATTTCTCTAGCGGCAATGAG. As protein: CASSYFSSGNE. The full-length CDR3 reads as CASSYFSSGNEQFF.

On this clone: The read gets to within 3 residues of the CDR3 end, and the germline J gene fills in the rest. The chain joins TRBV7-8 to TRBJ2-7; 9 bases fit TRBD1. The CDR3 runs to 16 residues. The J segment lost 2 bases and the V segment lost 5 bases, leaving 10 bases of the junction unmatched. CDR1 and CDR2 from the germline V gene are SGHVS and FQNEAQ. CDR3 loop: CASSPRPGQGPYEQYF. The part of the CDR3 DNA that was read is TGTGCCAGCAGCCCGAGACCGGGACAGGGTCCCTACGAG.

This clone was recorded a few times. Read coverage stops 3 residues before the CDR3 terminus; the germline J gene supplies the remainder. The rearrangement joins TRBV19 to TRBJ1-3, with a possible D match to TRBD1 (5 bases). V dropped 5 bases and J dropped 2 bases, with 13 bases sitting between them. The CDR3 consists of 15 residues. The germline V gene encodes CDR1 LNHDA and CDR2 SQIVND (reference sequence). The CDR3 reads CASSAEGLPGNTIYF. The part of the CDR3 DNA that was read is TGTGCCAGTAGTGCGGAGGGGTTACCTGGAAACACC.

This clone was counted many times. The read falls 3 residues short of the CDR3 end, and the missing part is taken from the germline J gene. This chain links TRBV7-3 with TRBJ2-6; 7 positions match TRBD1. The CDR3 runs to 18 residues. V dropped 5 bases and J dropped 0; count of bases not matched to a gene: 10. Germline V lookup: CDR1 SGHTA, CDR2 FQGTGA. The DNA read from the CDR3 is TGTGCCAGCAGCGGACCGGGACAGTCTTACTCTGGGGCCAACGTC. It codes for CASSGPGQSYSGANV. The CDR3, in full, reads CASSGPGQSYSGANVLTF.

The sample holds many counts of this clone. The read terminates 3 residues ahead of where the CDR3 ends, so the germline J gene completes it. This chain links TRBV28 with TRBJ2-5; TRBD2 aligns across 7 bases. The V and J ends lost 5 bases and 4 bases, in that order; junction bases with no gene match: 4. CDR1 and CDR2 from the germline V gene are MDHEN and SYDVKM. This CDR3 is built from 13 residues. The CDR3 reads CASSPGGLETQYF. The DNA read from the CDR3 is TGTGCCAGCAGTCCCGGGGGGTTAGAGACC.

The sample holds many counts of this clone. The CDR3 end lies 3 residues beyond the end of the read and is filled in from the germline J gene. The chain links TRBV19 to TRBJ2-2; a weak D match, TRBD1 (6 bases). Germline-derived CDR1 and CDR2 are LNHDA and SQIVND (reference sequence). This CDR3 has 14 residues. Trimming stripped 11 bases from V and 1 base from J, with 14 bases between. The CDR3 spells CAAKSGENTGELFF. Incomplete CDR3 DNA: TGTGCCGCAAAATCAGGGGAGAACACCGGGGAG.

With regard to this clone: With the read ending 3 residues before the CDR3 end, the germline J gene is used to fill in that end. The chain uses TRBV7-9 and TRBJ2-5; 7 positions agree with TRBD1. V was pared by 3 bases and J by 3 bases, with 4 bases of the junction left unmatched. The V gene's germline CDR1 is SEHNR and CDR2 FQNEAQ (reference sequence). This CDR3 is built from 14 residues. This CDR3 is CASSFPGTEETQYF. The DNA read from the CDR3 is TGTGCCAGCAGCTTCCCCGGGACAGAAGAGACC.

This clone showed up many times. The observed sequence ends 3 residues before the CDR3 terminus, with the missing tail filled in from the germline J gene. The J gene is TRBJ1-1, the V gene TRBV30, with D hard to call. V was trimmed by 8 bases and J by 1 base, leaving 14 bases between them. This CDR3 comprises 13 residues. The V gene's germline CDR1 is GTSNPN and CDR2 SVGIG (reference sequence). The CDR3 loop reads CAVESTPNTEAFF. The CDR3 DNA, read in part, is TGTGCCGTTGAATCTACTCCGAACACTGAA.

This clone was seen a handful of times. The DNA ends 3 residues before the CDR3 does, and the rest of the CDR3 is filled in from the germline J gene. The gene calls are TRBV6-2 or TRBV6-3 and TRBJ2-1, with 8 nucleotides matching TRBD1. CDR3 length: 12 amino acids. Losses at the gene ends were 6 bases for V and 7 bases for J; bases not matched to a gene: 2. CDR1 is MNHEY, CDR2 SVGEGT, per germline. The CDR3 loop reads CASRYRGNEQFF. The part of the CDR3 DNA that was read is TGTGCCAGCAGATACAGGGGGAATGAG.

A note on this clone: The CDR3 is cut off 3 residues early in the read; its end comes from the germline J gene. The chain uses TRBV30 and TRBJ2-7; 7 nucleotides match TRBD1. CDR1 is GTSNPN and CDR2 is SVGIG in the germline V gene (reference sequence). The CDR3 spans 14 residues. Germline trimming cut 3 bases from V and 1 base from J; bases unmatched to any gene: 6. The sequenced part of the CDR3 DNA is TGTGCCTGGAGGCTATCAGGGGGATCCTACGAG. Translated, it gives CAWRLSGGSYE. The full-length CDR3 reads as CAWRLSGGSYEQYF.

For this clone: The read finishes 3 residues shy of the CDR3 end, and the germline J gene is used to complete it. The chain links TRBV19 to TRBJ2-7; TRBD1 aligns across 8 bases. This CDR3 comprises 14 residues. Germline CDR1 reads LNHDA; CDR2 reads SQIVND (reference sequence). Trimming cost V 5 bases and J 5 bases; bases outside gene matches: 8. CDR3 DNA, as far as it was read: TGTGCCAGTAGTTTGGACAGGGTTCCGAACGAG. Amino acid sequence: CASSLDRVPNE. The CDR3 in its entirety is CASSLDRVPNEQYF. Together with reference TRBV19 and TRBJ2-7, the CDR3 gives the full variable domain: DGGITQSPKYLFRKEGQNVTLSCEQNLNHDAMYWYRQDPGQGLRLIYYSQIVNDFQKGDIAEGYSVSREKKESFPLTVTSAQKNPTAFYLCASSLDRVPNEQYFGPGTRLTVT.

A few counts support this clone. The CDR3 end lies 3 residues beyond the end of the read and is filled in from the germline J gene. The chain carries TRBV7-2 and TRBJ2-1; D tentatively fits TRBD1 or TRBD2 (5 bases each). V shed 5 bases and J shed 4 bases, with 12 bases lying between them. Per germline, CDR1 SGHTA and CDR2 FQGNSA. The CDR3 runs 14 residues. This chain's CDR3 is CASSRQGVYNEQFF. The sequenced CDR3 bases are TGTGCCAGCAGCCGTCAGGGAGTATACAATGAG.

About this clone itself: The read is 3 residues too short to cover the CDR3 end, so that end is filled in from the germline J gene. The chain uses TRBV19 and TRBJ1-5, with D possibly being TRBD1 (5 bases). Looked up from germline, CDR1 is LNHDA and CDR2 is SQIVND (reference sequence). V was clipped by 6 bases and J by 5 bases, with 11 bases between them. CDR3 length: 13 amino acids. CDR3 residues: CASRLGGDQPQHF. Partial CDR3 DNA: TGTGCCAGTAGGCTAGGAGGGGATCAGCCC.

This clone was seen a few times. The CDR3 goes on 3 residues after the read ends, and that part is filled in from the germline J gene. The chain couples TRBV7-2 to TRBJ2-2, with D uncertain. CDR3 length: 12 amino acids. V lost 6 bases and J lost 2, with 4 bases in between. Germline CDR1 SGHTA, CDR2 FQGNSA. CDR3 DNA (partial): TGTGCCAGCAGATATAACACCGGGGAG. Amino acid sequence: CASRYNTGE. The whole CDR3 is CASRYNTGELFF.

As to this clone: Sequencing ends 3 residues short of the CDR3 end; the germline J gene provides the rest. V usage is TRBV2 and J usage is TRBJ1-6, with D unresolved. Trimming took 5 bases from V and 8 from J, leaving 10 bases between them. CDR3 length: 13 residues. CDR1 SNHLY and CDR2 FYNNEI come from the germline V gene. Incomplete CDR3 DNA: TGTGCCAGCAGTAAGGCAGGAGATTCACCC. This gives the protein CASSKAGDSP. The CDR3 in full is CASSKAGDSPLHF.

This clone was detected many times. The sequenced fragment ends 3 residues before the CDR3 boundary, so the rest is inferred from the germline J gene. V gene TRBV19 combines with J gene TRBJ1-2; D is uncertain. Deletions cut 7 bases from V and 6 bases from J, with 12 bases between. Germline CDR1 LNHDA, CDR2 SQIVND (reference sequence). This CDR3 region has 12 residues. The sequenced CDR3 bases are TGTGCCAGTATCTCGGGGAGGAATGGC. This translates into CASISGRNG. The entire CDR3 reads CASISGRNGYTF.

Turning to this clone: Coverage ceases 3 residues before the CDR3 finishes, and the germline J gene fills in the end. This sequence joins TRBV5-1 and TRBJ2-1, with 7 nucleotides matching TRBD1. This CDR3 is 18 amino acids long. V shed 1 base and J 4 bases; nucleotides not matched to a gene: 14. The germline gives CDR1 SGHRS, CDR2 YFSETQ. CDR3 protein: CASSLYGQGEAVYNEQFF. The covered CDR3 bases are TGCGCCAGCAGCTTGTACGGGCAGGGGGAAGCGGTTTACAATGAG.

This clone was picked up many times. Read data end 3 residues before the CDR3 end; the end is taken from the germline J gene. The chain uses TRBV30 and TRBJ1-4, with no clear D. CDR1 is GTSNPN, CDR2 SVGIG, per germline (reference sequence). CDR3 length: 13 residues. Incomplete CDR3 DNA: TGTGCCTGGTCTCTCCAACTAAATTCGGAA. Amino acid sequence: CAWSLQLNSE. The entire CDR3 protein is CAWSLQLNSELFF.

A remark on this clone: The read finishes 3 residues shy of the CDR3 end, and the germline J gene is used to complete it. The gene calls are TRBV2 and TRBJ2-2; 11 bases align to TRBD2. The V and J ends lost 7 bases and 7 bases, in that order; junction bases with no gene match: 5. CDR3 size: 14 residues. Germline CDR1 SNHLY, CDR2 FYNNEI. Incomplete CDR3 DNA: TGTGCCAGCACGAGACTAGCGGGAAACGGGGAG. Its protein is CASTRLAGNGE. The full CDR3 is CASTRLAGNGELFF.

This clone was found a few times. The sequence runs out 3 residues before the end of the CDR3; the remainder is reconstructed from the germline J gene. This rearrangement joins TRBV19 to TRBJ1-5; the D is unclear. V was cut by 3 bases and J by 2 bases, with 14 bases left in between. Per germline, CDR1 LNHDA and CDR2 SQIVND (reference sequence). This CDR3 comprises 16 residues. CDR3 amino acids: CASSIRPYGGNQPQHF. The sequenced CDR3 bases are TGTGCCAGTAGTATTAGGCCCTACGGGGGCAATCAGCCC.

This clone occurred many times. The CDR3 is cut off 3 residues early in the read; its end comes from the germline J gene. V and J are TRBV10-3 and TRBJ2-2; 13 bases align to TRBD2. V lost 4 bases, J lost 5 bases, and 10 bases stayed unmatched. CDR3 length: 18 residues. Germline loops: CDR1 ENHRY, CDR2 SYGVKD. The CDR3 DNA, read in part, is TGTGCCATCAGTGGCTCTACTAGCGGGGGGGCCTTTACCGGGGAG. It codes for CAISGSTSGGAFTGE. The full CDR3 sequence reads CAISGSTSGGAFTGELFF.

This clone was detected many times. This CDR3 reads CAWGTGESSTDTQYF. CDR3 DNA, as far as it was read: TGTGCCTGGGGGACAGGGGAATCTAGCACAGATACG. The chain has TRBV30 and TRBJ2-3; 10 positions agree with TRBD1. Read coverage stops 3 residues before the CDR3 terminus; the germline J gene supplies the remainder. Germline V lookup: CDR1 GTSNPN, CDR2 SVGIG (reference sequence). Losses at the gene ends were 5 bases for V and 0 bases for J; bases not matched to a gene: 5. This CDR3 has 15 residues.

This clone occurred many times. The CDR3 extends 3 residues past the end of the read, so its final part is completed from the germline J gene. The chain uses TRBV27 and TRBJ2-5, with D possibly matching TRBD2 (5 bases). Germline V gene lookup returns CDR1 MNHEY and CDR2 SMNVEV (reference sequence). The CDR3 length is 12 residues. V was cut by 5 bases and J by 5 bases, with 9 bases left in between. Here the CDR3 reads CASSNPGETQYF. The sequenced CDR3 bases are TGTGCCAGCAGTAATCCGGGGGAGACC.

Comments on this clone: The observed sequence ends 3 residues before the CDR3 terminus, with the missing tail filled in from the germline J gene. The chain carries TRBV6-4 and TRBJ2-1; 8 nucleotides line up with TRBD2. CDR3 length: 16 residues. Germline V gene lookup returns CDR1 MRHNA and CDR2 SNTAGT. V shed 2 bases and J 3 bases; nucleotides not matched to a gene: 6. CDR3 DNA (partial): TGTGCCAGCAGTGACCAGAGTAGCGGGGACTACAATGAG. Translated: CASSDQSSGDYNE. The CDR3 in its entirety is CASSDQSSGDYNEQFF.